The 14 T cell receptor beta chains below were found in one sample sequenced in a study of blood T cells in healthy people across ages. A sample-barcoded 5' primer and a J-beta primer mix were used in a second PCR of about 6 to 12 cycles. TCRdb ran MiXCR on the 5' RACE reads and lists one entry per CDR3 protein. The sample shows about 1,400,000 distinct CDR3 sequences, 35% to 45% of them seen only once. Sample: blood. The receptors were sampled from a woman between 18 and 29 years old in good health.

The sample holds a few counts of this clonotype. This sequence joins TRBV6-1 and TRBJ2-1; D unresolved. The CDR3 extends over 17 amino acids. V was trimmed by 6 bases and J by 5 bases, leaving 23 bases between them. Germline CDR1 reads MNHNS; CDR2 reads SASEGT. Written as DNA, the CDR3 is TGTGCCAGCAGACCCACCGCGGCTGGTCTAGTAGACAATGAGCAGTTCTTC. This encodes CASRPTAAGLVDNEQFF.

This clonotype was detected only a few times. The chain links TRBV7-2 to TRBJ2-7; 7 bases line up with TRBD1. The CDR3 is 15 residues long. Trimming took 0 bases from V and 4 from J; bases not matched to a gene: 6. Per the germline V gene, CDR1 is SGHTA and CDR2 is FQGNSA. CDR3 residues: CASSLAAGGTYEQYF. The CDR3 bases are TGTGCCAGCAGCTTAGCGGCAGGGGGTACTTACGAGCAGTACTTC.

The J gene is TRBJ2-1, the V gene TRBV4-1, with TRBD2 matching 7 bases. With V trimmed by 2 bases and J by 8 bases, 6 bases remained unmatched. The CDR3 runs 14 residues. Germline values: CDR1 MGHRA, CDR2 YSYEKL. CDR3 amino acids: CASSQPRLADEQFF. The CDR3 region has the DNA TGCGCCAGCAGCCAACCCCGACTAGCTGATGAGCAGTTCTTC.

The chain joins TRBV12-3 or TRBV12-4 to TRBJ2-1; 8 bases are a match to TRBD2. The closer fit of TRBJ2-7 to the DNA end suggests the J call may be wrong. The CDR3 totals 14 residues. The CDR3 here is CACRSASGGNEQYF. The CDR3 DNA reads as TGTGCCTGTCGATCGGCCAGCGGGGGCAATGAGCAGTACTTC.

Notes on this clonotype: A much more abundant neighbour one base away suggests this may be a read error. The V call is TRBV6-2 or TRBV6-3, the J call TRBJ2-3; possibly TRBD2 for D (6 bases). This CDR3 comprises 11 residues. The V end lost 10 bases, the J end lost 10 bases, and 15 bases lay between the germline ends. Germline V CDR1 and CDR2: MNHEY, SVGEGT. CDR3 sequence: CANGTGTSQYF. CDR3 coding DNA: TGTGCCAACGGTACCGGGACTTCGCAGTATTTT.

This clonotype was found a few times. This chain uses TRBV11-2 with TRBJ2-5, with no clear D. CDR3 length: 16 amino acids. Germline loops: CDR1 SGHAT, CDR2 FQNNGV. V lost 5 bases and J lost 5, with 21 bases in between. The CDR3 DNA follows: TGTGCCAGCAGCCCGACCCGTGGCGGTTCAGAGGAGACCCAGTACTTC. It encodes CASSPTRGGSEETQYF. The complete variable domain, with remaining parts taken from reference TRBV11-2 and TRBJ2-5, reads EAGVAQSPRYKIIEKRQSVAFWCNPISGHATLYWYQQILGQGPKLLIQFQNNGVVDDSQLPKDRFSAERLKGVDSTLKIQPAKLEDSAVYLCASSPTRGGSEETQYFGPGTRLLVL.

The V call is TRBV6-5, the J call TRBJ1-2; no definite D call. V was pared by 0 bases and J by 2 bases, with 28 bases between. Germline values: CDR1 MNHEY, CDR2 SVGAGI. CDR3 length: 21 amino acids. The CDR3: CASSYSSFADWVLGKNYGYTF. The CDR3 DNA sequence: TGTGCCAGCAGTTACTCGTCTTTCGCCGACTGGGTTTTGGGGAAAAACTATGGCTACACCTTC.

This clonotype was seen many times. The genes are TRBV7-9 and TRBJ2-1; 8 nucleotides match TRBD1. CDR3 size: 15 residues. CDR1 and CDR2 (germline): SEHNR, FQNEAQ (reference sequence). V shed 5 bases, J shed 6 bases, and the junction held 9 bases outside the gene matches. CDR3 in amino acids: CASSPTGAITNEQFF. The CDR3 DNA is TGTGCCAGCAGCCCGACAGGGGCCATCACCAATGAGCAGTTCTTC.

This clonotype has only a few counts. The chain joins TRBV7-6 to TRBJ2-7; no clear D gene. The V gene lost 0 bases and the J gene lost 4 bases, with 19 bases spanning the gap. CDR3 length equals 17 residues. The germline V gene has CDR1 SGHVS and CDR2 FNYEAQ. CDR3 protein: CASSLALAGGTWYEQYF. CDR3 sequence (DNA): TGTGCCAGCAGCTTAGCGTTAGCAGGCGGCACTTGGTACGAGCAGTACTTC.

There are a few counts of this clonotype. The J gene is TRBJ1-5, the V gene TRBV7-9, with a tentative D call TRBD1 (5 bases). The germline gives CDR1 SEHNR, CDR2 FQNEAQ (reference sequence). This CDR3 is 18 amino acids long. V dropped 5 bases and J dropped 4 bases, with 24 bases sitting between them. The chain's CDR3 is CASSPGAGGGDRNQPQHF. As DNA, the CDR3 is TGTGCCAGCAGCCCCGGCGCGGGCGGAGGGGACCGTAATCAGCCCCAGCATTTT.

This clonotype was counted between two and nine times. The genes are TRBV27 and TRBJ2-3, with D possibly TRBD1 on 6 matching bases. The CDR3 totals 16 residues. Trimming took 10 bases from V and 2 from J, leaving 22 bases between them. From germline, CDR1 is MNHEY and CDR2 SMNVEV (reference sequence). The CDR3 protein is CATDPLPTGNTDTQYF. The CDR3 coding sequence is TGTGCCACCGACCCCCTTCCTACAGGGAACACAGATACGCAGTATTTT.

The chain carries TRBV12-3 or TRBV12-4 and TRBJ1-1, with TRBD1 as a possible D gene (5 bases). The germline V and J ends were trimmed by 2 bases and 2 bases, with 9 bases remaining between them. The CDR3 loop spans 14 amino acids. Written as DNA, the CDR3 is TGTGCCAGCAGTTTAAAAGGACATAACACTGAAGCTTTCTTT. Translated, it gives CASSLKGHNTEAFF.

The chain combines TRBV9 with TRBJ2-5; no clear D gene. The J call is in doubt because the DNA end fits TRBJ2-7 better. This CDR3 is built from 16 residues. Germline lookup yields CDR1 SGDLS and CDR2 YYNGEE. DNA of the CDR3: TGTGCCAGCAGCGTAGTACCCTACTCGCCTACCTACGAGCAGTACTTC. Residues: CASSVVPYSPTYEQYF.

CDR3 sequence reads: CSARSSQSRDSYNEQFF. The CDR3 DNA reads as TGCAGTGCTAGATCCAGCCAAAGCAGGGACTCCTACAATGAGCAGTTCTTC. The chain uses TRBV20-1 and TRBJ2-1; the D gene is possibly TRBD1 (5 bases). CDR3 length: 17 residues. CDR1 DFQATT and CDR2 SNEGSKA come from the germline V gene (reference sequence). Trimming removed 2 bases at V and 0 bases at J, with 17 bases between.